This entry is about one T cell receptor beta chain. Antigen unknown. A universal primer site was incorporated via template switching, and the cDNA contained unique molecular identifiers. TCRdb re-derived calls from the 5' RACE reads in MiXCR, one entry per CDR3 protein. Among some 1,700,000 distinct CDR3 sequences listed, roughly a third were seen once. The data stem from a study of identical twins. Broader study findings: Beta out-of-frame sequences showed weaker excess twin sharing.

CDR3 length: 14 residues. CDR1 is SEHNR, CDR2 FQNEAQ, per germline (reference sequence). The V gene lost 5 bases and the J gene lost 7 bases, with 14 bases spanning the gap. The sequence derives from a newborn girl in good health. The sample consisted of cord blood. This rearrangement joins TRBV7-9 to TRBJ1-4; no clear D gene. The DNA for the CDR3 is TGTGCCAGCAGCATTAGACCGGGGAGTGAAAAACTGTTTTTT. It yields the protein CASSIRPGSEKLFF.